The 10 T cell receptor beta chains presented below share a single source sample, sequenced in a study of blood T cell repertoires in COVID-19. Clones were read by immunoSEQ multiplex PCR, and TCRdb kept only the in-frame ones, dropping some. The sample has roughly 150,000 clones, approximately 82% seen once; the top ten hold about 7.8%. Sequencing input: peripheral blood. Source of these receptors: a woman aged 45 to 65 in a cohort sampled during active or convalescent COVID-19.

The genes are TRBV3-1 (or the pseudogene TRBV3-2) and TRBJ2-7; TRBD2 aligns across 9 bases. V lost 4 bases to trimming and J lost 5 bases; unmatched junction nucleotides: 18. The CDR3 spans 18 residues. Per germline, CDR1 LGHDT and CDR2 YNNKEL (reference sequence). CDR3 bases: TGTGCCAGCAGCCTGGAGGGACTAGCCTTACCGTACTTCCACGAGCAGTACTTC. Translated, it gives CASSLEGLALPYFHEQYF.

The chain couples TRBV7-2 to TRBJ2-5; possibly TRBD2 for D (5 bases). This CDR3 comprises 15 residues. The V end was cut by 6 bases, the J end by 1 base, with 15 bases between. CDR1 and CDR2 (germline): SGHTA, FQGNSA. CDR3 sequence (DNA): TGTGCCAGCAGTCCGACCCCCGGGATCCAAGAGACCCAGTACTTC. It codes for CASSPTPGIQETQYF.

This sequence joins TRBV4-1 and TRBJ2-5; tentative D call: TRBD1 (5 bases). This CDR3 has 16 amino acids. Germline loops: CDR1 MGHRA, CDR2 YSYEKL. Between the trimmed V and J ends, which lost 0 bases and 7 bases, there was a span of 18 bases. The DNA of the CDR3 is TGCGCCAGCAGCCAAGATTGGGCTAGGGGCTTAGTGACCCAGTACTTC. Its translation: CASSQDWARGLVTQYF.

The CDR3 spells CASSQDSRPQHF. CDR3 sequence (DNA): TGTGCCAGCAGTCAAGACTCCCGGCCCCAGCATTTT. The chain joins TRBV12-3 or TRBV12-4 to TRBJ1-5; D gene uncertain. V was pared by 5 bases and J by 9 bases, with 11 bases between. The CDR3 has 12 amino acids.

This clone turned up a few times. The chain couples TRBV7-9 to TRBJ2-1, with D perhaps matching TRBD2 (6 bases). Trimming left V 4 bases short and J 7 bases short, with 17 bases between. Per germline, CDR1 SEHNR and CDR2 FQNEAQ (reference sequence). The CDR3 has 15 residues. CDR3 bases: TGTGCCAGCAGCTACCCCGGGACTGCATCAAATGAGCAGTTCTTC. It specifies CASSYPGTASNEQFF.

This chain connects TRBV3-1 (or the pseudogene TRBV3-2) to TRBJ2-5, with TRBD1 identical over 11 bases. In germline, CDR1 is LGHDT, CDR2 YNNKEL (reference sequence). The length of the CDR3 is 16 residues. With 5 bases clipped from V and 5 bases from J, the junction kept 10 bases outside the gene matches. CDR3 amino acids: CASSLDRTGGWETQYF. CDR3 DNA: TGTGCCAGCAGCTTAGATAGGACAGGGGGCTGGGAGACCCAGTACTTC.

The CDR3 nucleotides read TGTGCCAGCAGCCAGGGAGCGGGGGGGCTTAGAGAGACCCAGTACTTC. As protein: CASSQGAGGLRETQYF. The chain uses TRBV3-1 (or the pseudogene TRBV3-2) and TRBJ2-5, with 10 nucleotides matching TRBD2. Germline V gene data show CDR1 as LGHDT and CDR2 as YNNKEL (reference sequence). This CDR3 is built from 16 residues. Germline trimming cut 3 bases from V and 4 bases from J; bases unmatched to any gene: 8.

This clone appeared a few times. The V and J genes are TRBV10-3 and TRBJ1-6; the D gene is possibly TRBD1 (6 bases). Germline loops: CDR1 ENHRY, CDR2 SYGVKD. Trimming shortened V by 0 bases and J by 5 bases, and 8 bases separated the two germline ends. The CDR3 spans 15 residues. CDR3 residues: CAISESRDNNSPLHF. The CDR3 nucleotides read TGTGCCATCAGTGAGTCTAGGGACAATAATTCACCCCTCCACTTT.

The chain recombines TRBV2 with TRBJ2-1; possibly TRBD1 for D (6 bases). The CDR3 has 14 amino acids. Trimming pared 6 bases from V and 0 bases from J, leaving 9 bases between. Germline-derived CDR1 and CDR2 are SNHLY and FYNNEI. CDR3 DNA: TGTGCCAGCAGCGGACAGACCTCCTACAATGAGCAGTTCTTC. Translated, it gives CASSGQTSYNEQFF.

This clone was seen more than once but under ten times. This chain links TRBV19 with TRBJ1-2; the D is unclear. The CDR3 is 13 residues long. V was clipped by 6 bases and J by 3 bases, with 11 bases between them. Germline CDR1 reads LNHDA; CDR2 reads SQIVND (reference sequence). The chain's CDR3 is CASREVQHYGYTF. DNA of the CDR3: TGTGCCAGTAGGGAGGTCCAGCACTATGGCTACACCTTC. Variable domain in full (rest from reference TRBV19 and TRBJ1-2): DGGITQSPKYLFRKEGQNVTLSCEQNLNHDAMYWYRQDPGQGLRLIYYSQIVNDFQKGDIAEGYSVSREKKESFPLTVTSAQKNPTAFYLCASREVQHYGYTFGSGTRLTVV.